Shown below are 18 T cell receptor beta chains from a single sample sequenced in a study of blood T cell repertoires in COVID-19. Measured with immunoSEQ multiplex PCR; TCRdb has only the in-frame clones, and not every one. The repertoire holds under 450,000 clones, with just over 90% as singletons. Sequencing input: PBMCs or T cells enriched from blood (not recorded which). These receptors came from a woman between 40 and 50 years old who had been exposed to COVID-19.

This clone was counted only a few times. This chain uses TRBV5-1 with TRBJ1-2; possibly TRBD1 for D (6 bases). CDR3 size: 14 residues. CDR1 is SGHRS, CDR2 YFSETQ, per germline. The V and J ends lost 0 bases and 4 bases respectively, with 10 bases between them. The CDR3 here is CASSLVQGGYGYTF. For the CDR3, the DNA is TGCGCCAGCAGCTTGGTACAGGGCGGCTATGGCTACACCTTC. The full variable domain, rest sourced from reference TRBV5-1 and TRBJ1-2, is KAGVTQTPRYLIKTRGQQVTLSCSPISGHRSVSWYQQTPGQGLQFLFEYFSETQRNKGNFPGRFSGRQFSNSRSEMNVSTLELGDSALYLCASSLVQGGYGYTFGSGTRLTVV.

The V and J genes are TRBV19 and TRBJ1-1, with D tentatively TRBD1 (6 bases). With 0 bases removed from V and 0 bases from J, the gap between germline ends came to 14 bases. The germline V gene encodes CDR1 LNHDA and CDR2 SQIVND (reference sequence). This CDR3 contains 17 residues. CDR3 amino acids: CASSIDRTVPMNTEAFF. CDR3 nucleotide sequence: TGTGCCAGTAGTATAGATCGGACAGTCCCTATGAACACTGAAGCTTTCTTT. The whole variable domain, filled in from reference TRBV19 and TRBJ1-1, reads DGGITQSPKYLFRKEGQNVTLSCEQNLNHDAMYWYRQDPGQGLRLIYYSQIVNDFQKGDIAEGYSVSREKKESFPLTVTSAQKNPTAFYLCASSIDRTVPMNTEAFFGQGTRLTVV.

The chain combines TRBV9 with TRBJ2-7; TRBD1 is a possible D gene (5 bases). CDR1 is SGDLS and CDR2 is YYNGEE in the germline V gene. This CDR3 has 14 amino acids. Trimming removed 0 bases at V and 1 base at J, with 8 bases between. Written as DNA, the CDR3 is TGTGCCAGCAGCGTAGCTACAGGATCCTACGAGCAGTACTTC. It codes for CASSVATGSYEQYF. The full variable domain, its missing parts supplied by reference TRBV9 and TRBJ2-7, is DSGVTQTPKHLITATGQRVTLRCSPRSGDLSVYWYQQSLDQGLQFLIQYYNGEERAKGNILERFSAQQFPDLHSELNLSSLELGDSALYFCASSVATGSYEQYFGPGTRLTVT.

This sequence joins TRBV5-1 and TRBJ1-1, with 7 bases aligning to TRBD1. The CDR3 is 12 amino acids. Trimming cost V 4 bases and J 8 bases; bases outside gene matches: 5. Germline loops: CDR1 SGHRS, CDR2 YFSETQ. Here the CDR3 reads CASSTETGEAFF. CDR3 sequence (DNA): TGCGCCAGCAGCACAGAGACAGGGGAAGCTTTCTTT.

The rearrangement uses TRBV28 and TRBJ1-1; TRBD1 aligns across 7 bases. After removal of 5 bases from V and 2 bases from J, the junction contained 5 bases not matched to a gene. CDR1 and CDR2 from the germline V gene are MDHEN and SYDVKM. The CDR3 extends over 14 amino acids. In nucleotides, the CDR3 is TGTGCCAGCAGTGCTACAGGGGTAAACACTGAAGCTTTCTTT. It encodes CASSATGVNTEAFF.

The rearrangement joins TRBV7-3 to TRBJ1-2; 7 nucleotides agree with TRBD1. The V gene end was trimmed by 0 bases and the J gene end by 3 bases; junction bases not matched to a gene: 4. There are 15 residues in the CDR3. The germline gives CDR1 SGHTA, CDR2 FQGTGA. DNA of the CDR3: TGTGCCAGCAGCTTAACGGGGGACAGCTACTATGGCTACACCTTC. Amino acids: CASSLTGDSYYGYTF.

This CDR3 reads CASSVDPPGGPINEQFF. The CDR3 DNA is TGTGCCAGCAGCGTAGACCCCCCGGGGGGACCTATCAATGAGCAGTTCTTC. The J gene is TRBJ2-1, the V gene TRBV9; 7 bases align to TRBD2. The V gene end was trimmed by 0 bases and the J gene end by 6 bases; junction bases not matched to a gene: 12. The CDR3 has 17 residues. Germline lookup yields CDR1 SGDLS and CDR2 YYNGEE.

This chain connects TRBV5-1 to TRBJ1-3; tentatively, D is TRBD1 (6 bases). The germline V gene has CDR1 SGHRS and CDR2 YFSETQ. V was clipped by 3 bases and J by 6 bases, with 16 bases between them. The CDR3 is made up of 15 amino acids. CDR3 residues: CASSSRGTTQNTIYF. Here the CDR3 DNA reads TGCGCCAGCAGCTCGCGGGGGACAACTCAAAACACCATATATTTT. Full variable domain (remainder filled in from reference TRBV5-1 and TRBJ1-3): KAGVTQTPRYLIKTRGQQVTLSCSPISGHRSVSWYQQTPGQGLQFLFEYFSETQRNKGNFPGRFSGRQFSNSRSEMNVSTLELGDSALYLCASSSRGTTQNTIYFGEGSWLTVV.

This chain's CDR3 is CASSLKAGADEKLFF. CDR3 in DNA: TGCGCCAGCAGCTTGAAGGCGGGAGCCGATGAAAAACTGTTTTTT. The genes are TRBV5-1 and TRBJ1-4; D gene ambiguous. V lost 1 base, J lost 6 bases, and 13 bases lay in between. CDR3 size: 15 residues. Germline values: CDR1 SGHRS, CDR2 YFSETQ.

About this clone itself: Within the sample, other DNA sequences also encode this same CDR3. DNA for the CDR3: TGTGCCAGCAGCTTGGACAGGGGGAACTATGGCTACACCTTC. It yields the protein CASSLDRGNYGYTF. V gene TRBV5-4 combines with J gene TRBJ1-2, with 8 bases lining up with TRBD1. V shed 0 bases, J shed 2 bases, and the junction held 0 bases outside the gene matches. Germline CDR1 and CDR2: SGHNT and YYREEE (reference sequence). This CDR3 contains 14 residues.

The rearrangement joins TRBV13 to TRBJ1-1, with TRBD1 matching 8 bases. V trimming: 5 bases; J trimming: 4 bases; junction bases outside the gene matches: 6. The germline V gene encodes CDR1 PRHDT and CDR2 FYEKMQ (reference sequence). The CDR3 is 14 amino acids. Here the CDR3 reads CASSRGQGFTEAFF. The CDR3 DNA sequence: TGTGCCAGCAGCCGTGGACAGGGATTCACTGAAGCTTTCTTT.

V usage is TRBV28 and J usage is TRBJ2-2; a possible D gene is TRBD1 (5 bases). The CDR3 sequence is 12 residues long. The V and J ends lost 6 bases and 6 bases respectively, with 8 bases between them. CDR1 and CDR2 from the germline V gene are MDHEN and SYDVKM. The DNA for the CDR3 is TGTGCCAGCAGGCAAGGGGCCGGGGAGCTGTTTTTT. It is translated as CASRQGAGELFF.

The chain couples TRBV6-1 to TRBJ1-6; D call uncertain. The ends were cut back, 3 bases at V and 4 bases at J, with 13 bases in the middle. The germline V gene has CDR1 MNHNS and CDR2 SASEGT. This CDR3 is built from 16 residues. Here the CDR3 DNA reads TGTGCCAGCAGTGAGCGAGATGCAGGTTATAATTCACCCCTCCACTTT. This gives the protein CASSERDAGYNSPLHF.

This clone was picked up one time. The rearrangement joins TRBV27 to TRBJ1-6; D might be TRBD1 (6 bases). The germline V and J ends were trimmed by 5 bases and 0 bases, with 11 bases remaining between them. There are 16 residues in the CDR3. CDR1 MNHEY and CDR2 SMNVEV come from the germline V gene (reference sequence). The CDR3 DNA follows: TGTGCCAGCAGTCTCCAGGGGAGCTCCTATAATTCACCCCTCCACTTT. Protein product: CASSLQGSSYNSPLHF.

The V call is TRBV6-4, the J call TRBJ1-6; 9 bases fit TRBD1. V trimming: 2 bases; J trimming: 6 bases; junction bases outside the gene matches: 2. The CDR3 is 15 amino acids. Germline V gives CDR1 MRHNA, CDR2 SNTAGT. For the CDR3, the DNA is TGTGCCAGCAGTGACGGGGGACAGGGTAATTCACCCCTCCACTTT. Translation: CASSDGGQGNSPLHF.

Concerning this clone: Different DNA sequences within this sample yield the same CDR3. The V call is TRBV6-5, the J call TRBJ2-2; TRBD1 matches 9 bases. This CDR3 comprises 16 residues. Germline CDR1 is MNHEY and CDR2 is SVGAGI. The ends lost 0 bases at V and 5 bases at J; junction bases unmatched: 4. The chain's CDR3 is CASSYSRDRGTGELFF. DNA for the CDR3: TGTGCCAGCAGTTACTCGCGCGACAGGGGGACCGGGGAGCTGTTTTTT.

This clone was seen just once. This rearrangement joins TRBV25-1 to TRBJ1-4; D unresolved. This CDR3 comprises 15 residues. V was trimmed by 7 bases and J by 1 base, leaving 13 bases between them. The germline CDR1 and CDR2 sequences are MGHDK and SYGVNS. As DNA, the CDR3 is TGTGCCAGCACTCGATCGGGAGGAACTAATGAAAAACTGTTTTTT. The encoded protein is CASTRSGGTNEKLFF.

The rearrangement links TRBV7-2 to TRBJ2-7, with 9 bases fitting TRBD2. V shed 5 bases and J 2 bases; nucleotides not matched to a gene: 7. This CDR3 contains 15 residues. Germline V gene sequence: CDR1 SGHTA, CDR2 FQGNSA. The CDR3 region has the DNA TGTGCCAGCAGCCCAGCGGGAGGAACGGCCTACGAGCAGTACTTC. Its protein product is CASSPAGGTAYEQYF.